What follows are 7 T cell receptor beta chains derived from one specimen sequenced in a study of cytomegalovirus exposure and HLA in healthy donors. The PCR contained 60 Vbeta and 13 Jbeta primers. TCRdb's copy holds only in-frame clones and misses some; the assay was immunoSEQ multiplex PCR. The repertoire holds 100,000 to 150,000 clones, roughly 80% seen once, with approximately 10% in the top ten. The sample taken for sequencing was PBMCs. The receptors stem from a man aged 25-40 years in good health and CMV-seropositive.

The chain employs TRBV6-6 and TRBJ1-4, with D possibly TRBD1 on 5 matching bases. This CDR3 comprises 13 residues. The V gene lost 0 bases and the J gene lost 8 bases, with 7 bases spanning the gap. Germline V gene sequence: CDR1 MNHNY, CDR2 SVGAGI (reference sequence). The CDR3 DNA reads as TGTGCCAGCAGTTACTCTTCAGGGGAAAAACTGTTTTTT. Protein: CASSYSSGEKLFF.

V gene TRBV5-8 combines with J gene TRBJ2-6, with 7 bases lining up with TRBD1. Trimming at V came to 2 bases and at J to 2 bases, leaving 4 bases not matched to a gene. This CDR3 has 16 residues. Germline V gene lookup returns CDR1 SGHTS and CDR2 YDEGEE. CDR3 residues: CASSLRTGAGANVLTF. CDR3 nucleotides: TGTGCCAGCAGCTTACGTACAGGGGCTGGGGCCAACGTCCTGACTTTC.

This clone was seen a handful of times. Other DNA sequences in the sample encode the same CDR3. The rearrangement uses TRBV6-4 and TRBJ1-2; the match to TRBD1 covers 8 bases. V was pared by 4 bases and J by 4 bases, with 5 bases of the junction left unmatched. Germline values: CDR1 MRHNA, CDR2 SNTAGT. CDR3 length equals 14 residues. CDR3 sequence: CASSVGTGGYGYTF. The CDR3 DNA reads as TGTGCCAGCAGTGTAGGAACAGGGGGCTATGGCTACACCTTC.

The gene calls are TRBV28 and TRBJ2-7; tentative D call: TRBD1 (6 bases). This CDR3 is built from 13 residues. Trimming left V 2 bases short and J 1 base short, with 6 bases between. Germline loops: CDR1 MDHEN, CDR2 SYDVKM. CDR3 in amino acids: CASSLTGSYEQYF. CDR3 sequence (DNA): TGTGCCAGCAGTTTAACAGGGTCCTACGAGCAGTACTTC.

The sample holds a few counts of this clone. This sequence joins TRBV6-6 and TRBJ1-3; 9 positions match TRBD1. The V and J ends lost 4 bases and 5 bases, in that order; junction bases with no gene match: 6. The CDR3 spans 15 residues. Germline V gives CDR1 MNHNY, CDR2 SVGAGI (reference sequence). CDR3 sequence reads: CASSSETGGRNTIYF. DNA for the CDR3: TGTGCCAGCAGTTCCGAGACAGGGGGGAGAAACACCATATATTTT.

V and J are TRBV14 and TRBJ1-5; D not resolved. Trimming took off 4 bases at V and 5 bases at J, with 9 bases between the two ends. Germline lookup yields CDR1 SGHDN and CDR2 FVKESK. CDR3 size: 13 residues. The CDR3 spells CASSLNGDQPQHF. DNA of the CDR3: TGTGCCAGCAGCCTCAACGGGGATCAGCCCCAGCATTTT.

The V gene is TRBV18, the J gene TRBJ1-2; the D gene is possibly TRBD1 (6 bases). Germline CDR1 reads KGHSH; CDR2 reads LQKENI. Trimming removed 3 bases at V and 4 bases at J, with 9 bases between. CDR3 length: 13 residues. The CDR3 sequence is CASSPGHVYGYTF. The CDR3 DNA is TGTGCCAGCTCACCGGGACATGTCTATGGCTACACCTTC.